Sequencing of this T cell receptor beta chain was carried out in a study of T cells in Graves' hyperthyroidism and ophthalmopathy. The CDR3 regions of TCR beta were amplified from RNA transcripts. The TCR CDR3 first-round RT-PCR relied on the HTBI primer set. TCRdb re-derived calls from the multiplex PCR reads in MiXCR, one entry per CDR3 protein. This table holds about 49,000 distinct CDR3 sequences, roughly 50% found once. Germline V lookup: CDR1 SGHVS, CDR2 FQNEAQ. V was shortened by 1 base and J by 5 bases, with 8 bases between the two germline ends. This CDR3 has 13 residues. A lack of ophthalmopathy progression within 18 months defined stable Graves' hyperthyroidism. Patients aged 18 to 65 had newly diagnosed hyperthyroidism that had lasted under 2 months. Diagnoses used clinical symptoms, serum thyroxine and TRAb, thyroid ultrasound and orbital computed tomography.

The V call is TRBV7-8, the J call TRBJ2-5; D is unclear. The TCR sequence derives from a man younger than 30 with Graves' hyperthyroidism. Sequencing used peripheral blood or thyroid tissue (not recorded which). The CDR3 is CASSLGVVETQYF. In DNA form, the CDR3 reads TGTGCCAGCAGCTTAGGGGTTGTGGAGACCCAGTACTTC.